The source of this T cell receptor (beta chain) is a study of OX40 agonist ivuxolimab in advanced cancers. Study information: A diagnosis of hepatocellular carcinoma, melanoma, renal cell or head and neck cancer was present in dose-escalation patients. Notes on the study in general: CD8+ T cells (on average) carried more expanded clones than CD4+ T cells. The expanded peripheral T cells' antigen specificity was not determined.

Notes on this clone: Its antigen remains unknown.

CDR3 size: 14 residues. Germline V gene data show CDR1 as KGHSH and CDR2 as LQKENI. With 3 bases removed from V and 3 bases from J, the gap between germline ends came to 10 bases. Only in-frame clones appear in the TCRdb table, and some are missing; sequencing was by immunoSEQ multiplex PCR. The sample yields tens of thousands of clones, 65% to 90% seen once. The sample in question was CD4+ or CD8+ T cells sorted from blood, obtained in a trial of the OX40 agonist ivuxolimab. The TCR was taken from an adult with an advanced solid tumor such as melanoma, head and neck, liver or kidney cancer. The chain is built from TRBV18 and TRBJ2-3, with D possibly matching TRBD1 (6 bases). In DNA form, the CDR3 reads TGTGCCAGCTCACCCGGACAGTCAACAGATACGCAGTATTTT. Translation gives CASSPGQSTDTQYF.